Listed below are T cell receptor beta chains from one sample, sequenced in a study of CD8 T cell repertoires and HIV-1 epitope variants. The repertoire was sequenced with immunoSEQ multiplex PCR; TCRdb's copy has only in-frame clones and lacks some. Of a few thousand clones listed, about two thirds were seen once; the top ten hold less than 50%. Antigens of these TCRs are unknown. Sample: cultured CD8+ T cells derived from PBMCs. The receptors derive from a male donor with HIV. The CDR3 runs from the conserved cysteine through the conserved F or W. Fields, in order: clone size, V gene, J gene, D gene, CDR3 DNA, CDR3 protein. D genes are given only for firm matches. Expanded clones are given a class, and other clones once, few, many or no size at all.

NA	TRBV29-1	TRBJ1-1	NA	TGCAGCGTTGAAGAGGGTTTCGGCACTGAAGCTTTCTTT	CSVEEGFGTEAFF
NA	TRBV11-2	TRBJ2-7	NA	TGTGCCAGCAGCTTTGACCAGCCTACAAGCTTCTACACCTACGAGCAGTACTTC	CASSFDQPTSFYTYEQYF
NA	TRBV19	TRBJ2-2	TRBD2	TGCGCCACGGGGAGGGACGGGGCCGGGGAGCTGTTTTTT	CATGRDGAGELFF
NA	TRBV6-5	TRBJ2-7	NA	TGTGCCAGCAGTTACTCCAGACAGAGCTCCTACGAGCAGTACTTC	CASSYSRQSSYEQYF
few	TRBV4-2	TRBJ2-7	NA	TGTGCCAGCAGCCCTACAGGCGGGCGGGACGAGCAGTACTTC	CASSPTGGRDEQYF
NA	TRBV2	TRBJ1-2	NA	TGTGCCAGCAGTCCTTTTGAGACAGGAGAAGAGAACTATGGCTACACCTTC	CASSPFETGEENYGYTF
NA	TRBV4-1	TRBJ1-4	NA	TGCGCCAGCAGCCAAGAGAGAAAGCTTTCAACTAATAGTGAAAAACTGTTTTTT	CASSQERKLSTNSEKLFF
NA	TRBV27	TRBJ1-1	NA	TGTGCCAGCATCCGAGGGGGGGGCACTGAAGCTTTCTTT	CASIRGGGTEAFF
few	TRBV27	TRBJ2-5	NA	TGTGCCAGCAGTTTGTCTACAGGGATGGGAGAGACCCAGTACTTC	CASSLSTGMGETQYF
NA	TRBV11-2	TRBJ2-2	NA	TGTGCCAGCAGCTTTGCTGGAAACACCGGGGAGCTGTTTTTT	CASSFAGNTGELFF
NA	TRBV25-1	TRBJ2-3	TRBD1	TGTGCCAGCAGTGAACAGGGGGCTATGACAGATACGCAGTATTTT	CASSEQGAMTDTQYF
NA	TRBV5-4	TRBJ1-1	NA	TGTGCCAGCAGCTTTGAAGTGAACACTGAAGCTTTCTTT	CASSFEVNTEAFF
NA	TRBV30	TRBJ2-7	NA	TGTGCCTGGAGAGAGGGGGGCAACTTCGAGCAGTACTTC	CAWREGGNFEQYF
NA	TRBV7-8	TRBJ1-4	TRBD1	TGTGCCAGCAGCTTAGTCAGATCAGGGGGCGCGACTAATGAAAAACTGTTTTTT	CASSLVRSGGATNEKLFF
NA	TRBV7-2	TRBJ2-4	TRBD2	TGTGCCAGCAGCTTGCCGGGACTAGCGGGATCGGGGAACATTCAGTACTTC	CASSLPGLAGSGNIQYF
few	TRBV7-2	TRBJ1-5	NA	TGTGCCAGCAGCCTTCGACCTAATCAGCCCCAGCATTTT	CASSLRPNQPQHF
few	TRBV7-2	TRBJ2-1	TRBD2	TGTGCCAGCAGCTTAGAGCCCCGGACTAGCTGGGGCAATGAGCAGTTCTTC	CASSLEPRTSWGNEQFF
NA	TRBV6-5	TRBJ1-4	NA	TGTGCCAGCAGTTACAAATGGGGACTAAAACTGTTTTTT	CASSYKWGLKLFF
NA	TRBV5-5	TRBJ2-1	NA	TGTGCCAGCAGCTTCAGGTTATTGGGCTCCTACAATGAGCAGTTCTTC	CASSFRLLGSYNEQFF
NA	TRBV28	TRBJ1-1	NA	TGTGCCAGCGGACTCGGGAATTGGGCTTCCGGTGAAGCTTTCTTT	CASGLGNWASGEAFF
NA	TRBV7-2	TRBJ2-7	TRBD2	TGTGCCAGCAGCTTAGAAAGTCTAGCGGGAGCCGACGAGCAGTACTTC	CASSLESLAGADEQYF
NA	TRBV19	TRBJ2-7	TRBD2	TGTGCCAGCAGCCAGGGACTAGCGGGAGGGGGTGAGCAGTACTTC	CASSQGLAGGGEQYF
once	TRBV5-6	TRBJ2-7	NA	TGTGCCAGCAGCCTCGGGGCTGGGGGGGCCGAGCAGTACTTC	CASSLGAGGAEQYF
NA	TRBV7-2	TRBJ2-7	NA	TGTGCCAGCAGCTTAACCCGGGACTCCTCCTACGAGCAGTACTTC	CASSLTRDSSYEQYF
NA	TRBV30	TRBJ1-2	NA	TGTGCCTGGAGCCCCGGCGGGACGAGGGGCTACACCTTC	CAWSPGGTRGYTF
NA	TRBV28	TRBJ2-5	TRBD1	TGTGCCAGCAGTGCGGGGACAGGGGGCACGGAGACCCAGTACTTC	CASSAGTGGTETQYF
NA	TRBV5-1	TRBJ2-2	TRBD1	TGCGCCAGCAGCTTTTCAGGGGGCACCGGGGAGCTGTTTTTT	CASSFSGGTGELFF
NA	TRBV6-5	TRBJ1-1	NA	TGTGCCAGCAGTTACTCCCCCTACACTGAAGCTTTCTTT	CASSYSPYTEAFF
NA	TRBV4-3	TRBJ2-3	TRBD2	TGCGCCAGCAGCCAAGATAGAAGGGGCGGGGGGTCCACAGATACGCAGTATTTT	CASSQDRRGGGSTDTQYF
NA	TRBV9	TRBJ1-3	NA	TGTGCCAGCAGTCCTCAGGGGAGCTCTGGAAACACCATATATTTT	CASSPQGSSGNTIYF
NA	TRBV6-1	TRBJ1-6	NA	TGTGCCAGCAGTGACGACAAGTACAGCTATAATTCACCCCTCCACTTT	CASSDDKYSYNSPLHF
NA	TRBV6-5	TRBJ1-2	TRBD1	TGTGCCAGCAGTCCGGGACAGCTAAACTATGGCTACACCTTC	CASSPGQLNYGYTF
few	TRBV27	TRBJ2-7	NA	TGTGCCAGCCGACTGTGGGAGCAGTACTTC	CASRLWEQYF
NA	TRBV5-1	TRBJ2-7	TRBD1	TGCGCCAGCAGCTTGGAATTGGGACAGGGGTCCTACGAGCAGTACTTC	CASSLELGQGSYEQYF
NA	TRBV5-6	TRBJ2-2	NA	TGTGCCAGCAGCTTGGCCTTCGAAACCGGGGAGCTGTTTTTT	CASSLAFETGELFF
NA	TRBV9	TRBJ1-5	NA	TGTGCCAGCAGCGTCGCAGGGGAAAGAAATCAGCCCCAGCATTTT	CASSVAGERNQPQHF
NA	TRBV5-8	TRBJ2-1	NA	TGTGCCAGCAGCTTCGGGCAGGGCCTTGGGGAGCAGTTCTTC	CASSFGQGLGEQFF
few	TRBV25-1	TRBJ1-2	NA	TGTGCCAGCAGTGAACCCCCAGGGGACGGCTACACCTTC	CASSEPPGDGYTF
few	TRBV5-6	TRBJ1-1	NA	TGTGCCAGCAGCTTGAGGACTGAAGCTTTCTTT	CASSLRTEAFF
NA	TRBV6-5	TRBJ2-1	NA	TGTGCCAGCAGTTACGGGGGCAGGGGTTATGGTGAGCAGTTCTTC	CASSYGGRGYGEQFF
NA	TRBV4-3	TRBJ2-1	NA	TGCGCCAGCAGCCAAGATCCTGCGGGGTGGGACAATGAGCAGTTCTTC	CASSQDPAGWDNEQFF
NA	TRBV10-1	TRBJ1-2	NA	TGCGCCAGCAGTCTGTCAAAGTCGCGAAAGACCTATGGCTACACCTTC	CASSLSKSRKTYGYTF
NA	TRBV6-6	TRBJ2-7	NA	TGTGCCAGCAGTTATTCCGGGCCCACCTACGAGCAGTACTTC	CASSYSGPTYEQYF
NA	TRBV11-2	TRBJ2-7	NA	TGTGCCAGCAGCCCACGAGGGGACGAGCAGTACTTC	CASSPRGDEQYF
once	TRBV10-2	TRBJ2-1	NA	TGCGCCAGCAGTGAGTCGATCCTGTCCTACAATGAGCAGTTCTTC	CASSESILSYNEQFF
few	TRBV2	TRBJ1-2	TRBD1	TGTGCCAGCAAAGGACAGGGGGGTTATGGCTACACCTTC	CASKGQGGYGYTF
few	TRBV4-3	TRBJ2-3	NA	TGCGCCAGCAGCCAAGACACAGATACGCAGTATTTT	CASSQDTDTQYF
NA	TRBV7-9	TRBJ2-7	TRBD2	TGTGCCAGCAGCCTAGCGGAGAGCTCCTACGAGCAGTACTTC	CASSLAESSYEQYF
NA	TRBV28	TRBJ1-1	NA	TGTGCCAGCAGAGACACCAACACTGAAGCTTTCTTT	CASRDTNTEAFF
medium-sized	TRBV5-6	TRBJ2-7	NA	TGTGCCAGCAGCGACTCGACAGTTACCTACGAGCAGTACTTC	CASSDSTVTYEQYF